What follows are 2 T cell receptor beta chains derived from one specimen sequenced in a study of identical twins. TCRdb itself ran the 5' RACE reads through MiXCR, one entry per CDR3 protein. This sample has 1.5 million to 2 million distinct CDR3 sequences, with around a third found just once. The specimen sequenced was cord blood. These receptors were collected from a newborn girl in good health.

This chain joins TRBV5-1 and TRBJ2-1, with a possible D match to TRBD1 (5 bases). CDR3 length equals 15 residues. Germline V gene data show CDR1 as SGHRS and CDR2 as YFSETQ. Between the trimmed V and J ends, which lost 2 bases and 9 bases, there was a span of 18 bases. CDR3 protein: CASSFFSRRGGEQFF. The CDR3 nucleotides are TGCGCCAGCAGCTTTTTCTCGCGAAGGGGCGGTGAGCAGTTCTTC.

The chain links TRBV20-1 to TRBJ2-1; D possibly corresponds to TRBD2 (6 bases). V was pared by 2 bases and J by 2 bases, with 10 bases between. The CDR3 is 14 residues long. Per germline, CDR1 DFQATT and CDR2 SNEGSKA (reference sequence). The CDR3 coding sequence is TGCAGTGCTAGAACGGGAGCGCCCTACAATGAGCAGTTCTTC. This gives the protein CSARTGAPYNEQFF.